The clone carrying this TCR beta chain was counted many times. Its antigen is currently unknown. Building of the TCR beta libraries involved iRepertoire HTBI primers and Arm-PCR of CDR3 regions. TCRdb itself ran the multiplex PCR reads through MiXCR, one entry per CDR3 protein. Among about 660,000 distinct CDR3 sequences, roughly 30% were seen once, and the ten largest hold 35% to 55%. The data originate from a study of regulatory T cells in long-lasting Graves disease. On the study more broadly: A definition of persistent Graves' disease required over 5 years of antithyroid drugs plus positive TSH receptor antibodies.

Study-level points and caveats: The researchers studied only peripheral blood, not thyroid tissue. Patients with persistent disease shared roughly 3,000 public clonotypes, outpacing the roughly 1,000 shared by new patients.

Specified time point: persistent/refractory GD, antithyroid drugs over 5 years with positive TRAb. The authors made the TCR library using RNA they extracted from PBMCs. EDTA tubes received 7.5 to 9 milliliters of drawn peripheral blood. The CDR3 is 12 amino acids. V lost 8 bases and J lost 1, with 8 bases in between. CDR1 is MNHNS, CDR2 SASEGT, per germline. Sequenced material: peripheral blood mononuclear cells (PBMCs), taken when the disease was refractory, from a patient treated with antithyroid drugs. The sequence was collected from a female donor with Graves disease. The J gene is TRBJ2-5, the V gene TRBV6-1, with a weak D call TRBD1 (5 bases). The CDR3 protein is CASARGQETQYF. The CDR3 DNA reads TGTGCCAGCGCTAGGGGCCAAGAGACCCAGTACTTC.